This T cell receptor beta chain was observed in a study of PD-1 blockade in classical Hodgkin lymphoma. Only in-frame clones appear in the TCRdb table, and some are missing; sequencing was by immunoSEQ multiplex PCR. Here the sample spans 40,000 or so clones, about 87% being singletons. Relapse was seen in all patients after autologous stem cell transplantation, and brentuximab vedotin exposure was variable. V trimming: 3 bases; J trimming: 8 bases; junction bases outside the gene matches: 4. The CDR3 contains 15 residues. The germline V gene encodes CDR1 LGHNA and CDR2 YSLEER. The sequences come from peripheral blood mononuclear cells (PBMCs), collected at baseline. The sequence was collected from a human donor with classical Hodgkin lymphoma. V and J are TRBV4-3 and TRBJ2-1, with 13 bases that match TRBD2. As DNA, the CDR3 is TGCGCCAGCAGCCAGGGGACTAGCGGGATTGATGAGCAGTTCTTC. Residues: CASSQGTSGIDEQFF.